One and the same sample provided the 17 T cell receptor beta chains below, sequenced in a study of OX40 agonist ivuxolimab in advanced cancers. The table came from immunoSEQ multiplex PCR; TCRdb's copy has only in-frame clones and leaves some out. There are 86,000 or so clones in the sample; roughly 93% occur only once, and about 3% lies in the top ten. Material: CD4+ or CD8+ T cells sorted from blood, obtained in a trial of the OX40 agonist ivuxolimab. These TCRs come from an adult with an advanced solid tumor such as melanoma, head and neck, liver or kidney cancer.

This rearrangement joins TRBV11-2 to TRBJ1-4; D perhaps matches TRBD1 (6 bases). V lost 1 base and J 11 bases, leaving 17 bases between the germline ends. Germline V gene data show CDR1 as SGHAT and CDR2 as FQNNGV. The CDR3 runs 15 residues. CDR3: CASSLGASGERKLFF. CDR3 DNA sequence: TGTGCCAGCAGCTTAGGGGCCTCAGGGGAGAGGAAACTGTTTTTT.

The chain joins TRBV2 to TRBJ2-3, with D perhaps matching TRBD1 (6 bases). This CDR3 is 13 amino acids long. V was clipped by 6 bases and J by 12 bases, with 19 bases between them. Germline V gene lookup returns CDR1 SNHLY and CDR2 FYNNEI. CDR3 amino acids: CASSSGDGWRQYF. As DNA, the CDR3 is TGTGCCAGCAGCTCAGGGGACGGCTGGAGACAGTATTTT.

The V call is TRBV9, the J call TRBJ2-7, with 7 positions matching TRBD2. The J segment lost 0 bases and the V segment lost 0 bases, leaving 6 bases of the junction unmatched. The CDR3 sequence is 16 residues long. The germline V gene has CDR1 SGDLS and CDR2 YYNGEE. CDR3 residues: CASSVGGGSSSYEQYF. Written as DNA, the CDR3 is TGTGCCAGCAGCGTAGGGGGCGGGAGTAGCTCCTACGAGCAGTACTTC.

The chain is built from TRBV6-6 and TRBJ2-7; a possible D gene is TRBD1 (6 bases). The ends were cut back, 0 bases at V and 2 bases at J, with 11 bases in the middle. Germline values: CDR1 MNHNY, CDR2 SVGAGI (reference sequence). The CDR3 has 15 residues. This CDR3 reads CASSYSWDTTYEQYF. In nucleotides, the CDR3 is TGTGCCAGCAGTTACTCGTGGGACACAACCTACGAGCAGTACTTC.

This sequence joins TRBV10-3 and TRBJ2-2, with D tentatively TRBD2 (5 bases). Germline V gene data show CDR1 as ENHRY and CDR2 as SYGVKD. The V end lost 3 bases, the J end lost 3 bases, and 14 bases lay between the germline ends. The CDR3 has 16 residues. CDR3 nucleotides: TGTGCCATCAGTGAAGTGTCCGGGGTTTACACCGGGGAGCTGTTTTTT. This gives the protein CAISEVSGVYTGELFF.

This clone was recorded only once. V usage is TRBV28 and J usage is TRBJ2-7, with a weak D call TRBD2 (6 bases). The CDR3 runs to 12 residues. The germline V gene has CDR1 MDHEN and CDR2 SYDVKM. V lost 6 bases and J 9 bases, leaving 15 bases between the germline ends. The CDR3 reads CASSPVGRWQYF. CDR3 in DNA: TGTGCCAGCAGCCCCGTGGGGAGGTGGCAGTACTTC. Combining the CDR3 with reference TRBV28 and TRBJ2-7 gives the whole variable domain DVKVTQSSRYLVKRTGEKVFLECVQDMDHENMFWYRQDPGLGLRLIYFSYDVKMKEKGDIPEGYSVSREKKERFSLILESASTNQTSMYLCASSPVGRWQYFGPGTRLTVT.

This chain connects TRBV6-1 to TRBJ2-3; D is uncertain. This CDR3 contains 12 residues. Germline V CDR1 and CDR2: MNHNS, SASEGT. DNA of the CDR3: TGTGGGGTCGAGGCGATCACAGATACGCAGTATTTT. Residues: CGVEAITDTQYF.

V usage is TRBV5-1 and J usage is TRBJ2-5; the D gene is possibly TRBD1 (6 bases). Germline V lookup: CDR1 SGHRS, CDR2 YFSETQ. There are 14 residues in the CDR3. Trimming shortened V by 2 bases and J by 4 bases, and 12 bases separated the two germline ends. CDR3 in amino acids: CASSFSGAAETQYF. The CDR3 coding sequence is TGCGCCAGCAGCTTCTCAGGGGCAGCAGAGACCCAGTACTTC.

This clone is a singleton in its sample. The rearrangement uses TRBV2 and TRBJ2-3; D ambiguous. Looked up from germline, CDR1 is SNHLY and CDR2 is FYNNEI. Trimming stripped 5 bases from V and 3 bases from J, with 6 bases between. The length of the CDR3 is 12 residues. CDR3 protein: CASSTETDTQYF. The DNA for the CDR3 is TGTGCCAGCAGTACAGAAACAGATACGCAGTATTTT. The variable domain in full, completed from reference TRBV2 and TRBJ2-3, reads EPEVTQTPSHQVTQMGQEVILRCVPISNHLYFYWYRQILGQKVEFLVSFYNNEISEKSEIFDDQFSVERPDGSNFTLKIRSTKLEDSAMYFCASSTETDTQYFGPGTRLTVL.

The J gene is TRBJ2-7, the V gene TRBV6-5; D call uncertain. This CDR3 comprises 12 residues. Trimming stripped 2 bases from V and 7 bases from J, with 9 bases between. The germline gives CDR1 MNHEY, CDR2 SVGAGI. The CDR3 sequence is CASSYPAEEQYF. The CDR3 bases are TGTGCCAGCAGTTACCCCGCTGAGGAGCAGTACTTC.

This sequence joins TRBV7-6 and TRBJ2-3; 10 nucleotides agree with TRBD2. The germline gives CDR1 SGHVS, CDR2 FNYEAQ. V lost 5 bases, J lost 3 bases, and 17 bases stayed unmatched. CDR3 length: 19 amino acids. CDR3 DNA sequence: TGTGCCAGCAGCCGTCCGCGCGGAGCGGGGGGGCTGGGGACAGATACGCAGTATTTT. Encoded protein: CASSRPRGAGGLGTDTQYF.

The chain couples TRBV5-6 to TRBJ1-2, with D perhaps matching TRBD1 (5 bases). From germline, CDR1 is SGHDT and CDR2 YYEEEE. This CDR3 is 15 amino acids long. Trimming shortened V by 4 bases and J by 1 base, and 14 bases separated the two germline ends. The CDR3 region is CASSPDIGSNYGYTF. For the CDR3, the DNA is TGTGCCAGCAGCCCGGACATCGGAAGTAACTATGGCTACACCTTC.

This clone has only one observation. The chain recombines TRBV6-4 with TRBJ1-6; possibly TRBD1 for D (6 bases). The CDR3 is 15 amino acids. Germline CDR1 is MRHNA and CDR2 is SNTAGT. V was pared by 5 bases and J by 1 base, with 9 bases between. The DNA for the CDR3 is TGTGCCAGCAGTAGGACAGAGTCCTATAATTCACCCCTCCACTTT. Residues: CASSRTESYNSPLHF.

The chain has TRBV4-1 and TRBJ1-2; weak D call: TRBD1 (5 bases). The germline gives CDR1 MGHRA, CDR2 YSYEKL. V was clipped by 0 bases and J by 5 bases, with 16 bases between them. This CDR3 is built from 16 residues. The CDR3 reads CASSQDGRTRVYGYTF. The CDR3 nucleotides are TGCGCCAGCAGCCAAGATGGTCGGACCAGGGTATATGGCTACACCTTC.

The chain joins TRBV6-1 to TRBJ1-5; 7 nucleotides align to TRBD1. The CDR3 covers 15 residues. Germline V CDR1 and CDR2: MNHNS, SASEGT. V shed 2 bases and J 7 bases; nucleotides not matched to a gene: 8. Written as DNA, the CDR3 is TGTGCCAGCAGTGAATCAGGGGGACGTTGGCAGCCCCAGCATTTT. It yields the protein CASSESGGRWQPQHF.

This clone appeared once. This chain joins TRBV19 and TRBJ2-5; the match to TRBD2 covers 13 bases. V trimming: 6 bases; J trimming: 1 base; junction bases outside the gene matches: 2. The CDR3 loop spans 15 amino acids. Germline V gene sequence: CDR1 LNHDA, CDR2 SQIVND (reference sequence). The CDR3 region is CASRRLAGGQETQYF. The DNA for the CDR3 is TGTGCCAGTAGGCGACTAGCGGGAGGCCAAGAGACCCAGTACTTC.

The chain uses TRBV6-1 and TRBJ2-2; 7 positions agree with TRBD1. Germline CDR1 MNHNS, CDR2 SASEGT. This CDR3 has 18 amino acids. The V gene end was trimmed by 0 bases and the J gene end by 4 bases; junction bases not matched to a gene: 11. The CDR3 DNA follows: TGTGCCAGCAGTGAAGCAACTCCCGGGACAGTCATCACCGGGGAGCTGTTTTTT. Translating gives CASSEATPGTVITGELFF.